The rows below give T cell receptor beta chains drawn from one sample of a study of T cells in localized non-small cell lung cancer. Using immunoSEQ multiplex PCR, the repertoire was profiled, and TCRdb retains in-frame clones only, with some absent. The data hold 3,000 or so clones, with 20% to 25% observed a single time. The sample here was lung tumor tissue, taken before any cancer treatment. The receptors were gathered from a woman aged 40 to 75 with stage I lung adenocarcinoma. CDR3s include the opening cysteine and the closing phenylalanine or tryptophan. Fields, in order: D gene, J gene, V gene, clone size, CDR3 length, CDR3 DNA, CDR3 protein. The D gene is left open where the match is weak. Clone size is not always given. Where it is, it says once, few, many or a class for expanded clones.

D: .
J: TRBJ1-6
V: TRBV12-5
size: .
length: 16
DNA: TGTGCTAGTGGTTTGCCGGACAGCTCCTATAATTCACCCCTCCACTTT
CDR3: CASGLPDSSYNSPLHF

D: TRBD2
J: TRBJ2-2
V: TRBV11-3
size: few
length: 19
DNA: TGTGCCAGCAGCTTATTCGGACTAGCGGGGGGCCCGAACACCGGGGAGCTGTTTTTT
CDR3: CASSLFGLAGGPNTGELFF

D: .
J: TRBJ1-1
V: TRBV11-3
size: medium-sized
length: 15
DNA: TGTGCCAGCAGCCAAGCCGGGGGTCCAGGAGCTGAAGCTTTCTTT
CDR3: CASSQAGGPGAEAFF

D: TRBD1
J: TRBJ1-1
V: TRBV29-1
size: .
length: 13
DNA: TGCAGCGTTACCCCGGGACAGGGGGCAACAGCTTTCTTT
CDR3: CSVTPGQGATAFF

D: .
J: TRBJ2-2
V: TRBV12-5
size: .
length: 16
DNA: TGTGCTAGTGGTTTTGGGACGACCGTGGGCACCGGGGAGCTGTTTTTT
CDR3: CASGFGTTVGTGELFF

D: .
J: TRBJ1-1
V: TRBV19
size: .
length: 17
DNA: TGTGCCAGTAGGAGGCGGGGCAGGGAACGAAGGAACACTGAAGCTTTCTTT
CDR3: CASRRRGRERRNTEAFF

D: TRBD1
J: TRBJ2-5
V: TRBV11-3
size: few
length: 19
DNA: TGTGCCAGCAGCTACAGACAGGGGGGAAGTACTGCGTCTCTAGAGACCCAGTACTTC
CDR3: CASSYRQGGSTASLETQYF

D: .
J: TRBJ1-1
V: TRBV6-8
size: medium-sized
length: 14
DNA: TGTGCCAGCAGTTACTATACGTCGAGGACTGAAGCTTTCTTT
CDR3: CASSYYTSRTEAFF

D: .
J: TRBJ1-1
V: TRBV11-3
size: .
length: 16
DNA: TGTGCCAGCAGCTTAGGGTCGGCAGGGTGGGTCACTGAAGCTTTCTTT
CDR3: CASSLGSAGWVTEAFF

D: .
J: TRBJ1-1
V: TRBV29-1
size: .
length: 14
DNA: TGCAGCGTTACACAGGGCAGAGGAAACACTGAAGCTTTCTTT
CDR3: CSVTQGRGNTEAFF

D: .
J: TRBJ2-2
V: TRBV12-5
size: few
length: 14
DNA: TGTGCCAGCCGGGCCACGGCCAACACCGGGGAGCTGTTTTTT
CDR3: CASRATANTGELFF

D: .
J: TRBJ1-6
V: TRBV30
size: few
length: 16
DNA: TGTGCCTGGGATTATATTACCGGGACCCGGGGTTCACCCCTCCACTTT
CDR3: CAWDYITGTRGSPLHF

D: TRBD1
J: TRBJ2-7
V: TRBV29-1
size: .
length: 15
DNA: TGCAGCGTCGACGCCCCCGGGACAGGGAGCCACGAGCAGTACTTC
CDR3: CSVDAPGTGSHEQYF

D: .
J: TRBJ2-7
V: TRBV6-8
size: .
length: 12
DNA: TGTGCCAGCAGTTCGGGCCTCTCCGAGCAGTACTTC
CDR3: CASSSGLSEQYF

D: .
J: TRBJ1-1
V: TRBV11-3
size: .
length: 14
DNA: TGTGCCAGCAGCTTAGAATCAGGGAACACTGAAGCTTTCTTT
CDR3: CASSLESGNTEAFF

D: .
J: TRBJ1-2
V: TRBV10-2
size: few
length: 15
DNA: TGCGCCAGCAGTGATAGCGACAGCGCTGGGGCTGGCTACACCTTC
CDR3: CASSDSDSAGAGYTF

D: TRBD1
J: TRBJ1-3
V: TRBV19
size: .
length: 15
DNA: TGTGCCAGTAGTATCTCCGGGACAGGCGGAAACACCATATATTTT
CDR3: CASSISGTGGNTIYF

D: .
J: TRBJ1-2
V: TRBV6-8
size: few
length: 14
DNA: TGTGCCATCAAGGACAGTGGGTTTAACTATGGCTACACCTTC
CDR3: CAIKDSGFNYGYTF

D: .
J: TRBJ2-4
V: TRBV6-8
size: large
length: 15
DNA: TGTGCCAGCAGTTACTCAAGGACAGCCAAAAACATTCAGTACTTC
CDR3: CASSYSRTAKNIQYF

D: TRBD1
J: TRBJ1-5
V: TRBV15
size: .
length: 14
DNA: TGTGCCACCAACCCGGACAGGGGGCATCAGCCCCAGCATTTT
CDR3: CATNPDRGHQPQHF

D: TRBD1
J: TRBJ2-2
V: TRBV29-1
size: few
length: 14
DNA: TGCAGCGTCCTGACAGGGGGCCCTACCGGGGAGCTGTTTTTT
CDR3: CSVLTGGPTGELFF

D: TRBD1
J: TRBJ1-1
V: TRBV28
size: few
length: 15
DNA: TGTGCCAGCAGTAACAGGGGGCGCGTCGGCACTGAAGCTTTCTTT
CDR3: CASSNRGRVGTEAFF

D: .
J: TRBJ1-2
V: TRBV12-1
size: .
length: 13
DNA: TGTGCCAGCAGCTTTGTGTTTTGGCGCGGCTACACCTTC
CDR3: CASSFVFWRGYTF

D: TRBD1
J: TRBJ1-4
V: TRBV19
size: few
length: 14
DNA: TGTGCCAGTAGTACGACAGGGAGGGGTGAAAAACTGTTTTTT
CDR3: CASSTTGRGEKLFF

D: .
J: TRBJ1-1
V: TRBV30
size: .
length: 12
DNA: TGTGCCTGGAGTCTTCCGAACACTGAAGCTTTCTTT
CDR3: CAWSLPNTEAFF

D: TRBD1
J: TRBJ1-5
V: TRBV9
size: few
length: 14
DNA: TGTGCCAGCAGTGGACAGGGGGGCAATCAGCCCCAGCATTTT
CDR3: CASSGQGGNQPQHF

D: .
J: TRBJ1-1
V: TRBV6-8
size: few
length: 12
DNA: TGTGCCAGTCGAGACTTGAACACTGAAGCTTTCTTT
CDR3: CASRDLNTEAFF

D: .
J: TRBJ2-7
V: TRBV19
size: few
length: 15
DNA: TGTGCCAGTAGTACCCTAGAGGGGATCTCCTACGAGCAGTACTTC
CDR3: CASSTLEGISYEQYF

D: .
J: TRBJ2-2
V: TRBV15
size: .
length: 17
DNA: TGTGCCACCAGCAGAGATCACACCCTCGCGAACACCGGGGAGCTGTTTTTT
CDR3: CATSRDHTLANTGELFF

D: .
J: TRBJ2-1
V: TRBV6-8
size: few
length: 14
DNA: TGTGCCAGCAGTTACTCAGGTAGGGGGAATGAGCAGTTCTTC
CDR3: CASSYSGRGNEQFF

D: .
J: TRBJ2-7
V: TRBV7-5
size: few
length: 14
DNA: TGTGCCAGCAGGCTCAGACAGGGTAACTACGAGCAGTACTTC
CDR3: CASRLRQGNYEQYF

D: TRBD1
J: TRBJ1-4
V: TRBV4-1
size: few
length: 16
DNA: TGCGCCAGCAGCCAGATTGAGCGGGACAGGGAGGAAAAACTGTTTTTT
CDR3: CASSQIERDREEKLFF

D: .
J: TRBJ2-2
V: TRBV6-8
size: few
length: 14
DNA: TGTGCCAGCAGTTACGGGATGAACACCGGGGAGCTGTTTTTT
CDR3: CASSYGMNTGELFF

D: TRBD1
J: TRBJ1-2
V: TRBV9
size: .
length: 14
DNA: TGTGCCAGCAGCGCGGGACAGACTAACTATGGCTACACCTTC
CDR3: CASSAGQTNYGYTF

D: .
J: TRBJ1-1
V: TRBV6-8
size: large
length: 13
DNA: TGTGCCAGCAGCAGCGCAGAGAACACTGAAGCTTTCTTT
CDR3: CASSSAENTEAFF

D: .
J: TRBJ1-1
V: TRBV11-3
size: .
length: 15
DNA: TGTGCCAGCGGGGAACGAGGCATACCGAACACTGAAGCTTTCTTT
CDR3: CASGERGIPNTEAFF

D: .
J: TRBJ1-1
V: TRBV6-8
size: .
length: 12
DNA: TGTGCCATCAAGGCTATGAACACTGAAGCTTTCTTT
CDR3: CAIKAMNTEAFF

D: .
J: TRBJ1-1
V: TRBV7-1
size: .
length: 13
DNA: TGTGCCAGCAGTGAGTATGAGGGCACTGAAGCTTTCTTT
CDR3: CASSEYEGTEAFF

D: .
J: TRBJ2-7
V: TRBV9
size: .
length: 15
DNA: TGTGCCAGCAGCGGCCAGCAGGACAACGATATCCGTCAGTACTTC
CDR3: CASSGQQDNDIRQYF

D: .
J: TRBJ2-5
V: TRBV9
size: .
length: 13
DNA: TGTGCCAGCAGTGAAACTAGTGACGAGACCCAGTACTTC
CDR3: CASSETSDETQYF

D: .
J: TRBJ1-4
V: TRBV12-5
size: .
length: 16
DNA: TGTGCTAGCTCCGGGTTCCCATTTGTGGCTAATGAAAAACTGTTTTTT
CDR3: CASSGFPFVANEKLFF

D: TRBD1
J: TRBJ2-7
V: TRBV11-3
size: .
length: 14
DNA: TGTGCCAGCAGCTGGACAGGACCCTCCTACGAGCAGTACTTC
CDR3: CASSWTGPSYEQYF

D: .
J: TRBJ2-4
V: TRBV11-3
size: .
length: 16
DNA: TGTGCCAGCAGCCCCGGGGGTACTCAACCCAAAAACATTCAGTACTTC
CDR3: CASSPGGTQPKNIQYF

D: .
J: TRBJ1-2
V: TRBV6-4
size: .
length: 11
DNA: TGTGCCAGCACACACGGTGAGGGCTACACCTTC
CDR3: CASTHGEGYTF

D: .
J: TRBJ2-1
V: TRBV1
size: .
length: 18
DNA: TGCACCAGCAGCCAAGGCACACGGGGTTTTAATTTAGACAATGAGCAGTTCTTC
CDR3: CTSSQGTRGFNLDNEQFF

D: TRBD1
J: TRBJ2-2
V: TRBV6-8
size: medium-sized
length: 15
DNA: TGTGCCAGCAGACGGACAGGGGGTCGACCCGGGGAGCTGTTTTTT
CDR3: CASRRTGGRPGELFF

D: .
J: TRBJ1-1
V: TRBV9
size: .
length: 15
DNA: TGTGCCAGCAGCGTAGAGGGGTCAGGGCGCACTGAAGCTTTCTTT
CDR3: CASSVEGSGRTEAFF

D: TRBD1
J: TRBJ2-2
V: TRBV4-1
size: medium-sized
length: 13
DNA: TGCGCCAGCAGCCTACAGGGGGCCGGGGAGCTGTTTTTT
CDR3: CASSLQGAGELFF

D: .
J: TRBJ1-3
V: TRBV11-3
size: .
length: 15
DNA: TGTGCCAGCAGCTTACCAGGGTGGTTTGGAAACACCATATATTTT
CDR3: CASSLPGWFGNTIYF

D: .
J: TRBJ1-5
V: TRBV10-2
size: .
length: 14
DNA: TGCGCCAGCAGTGAGTCCGGCAGGTATCAGCCCCAGCATTTT
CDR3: CASSESGRYQPQHF

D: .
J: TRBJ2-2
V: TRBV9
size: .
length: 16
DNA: TGTGCCAGCAGCTTTCGGGTGGGGCCGAACACCGGGGAGCTGTTTTTT
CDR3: CASSFRVGPNTGELFF

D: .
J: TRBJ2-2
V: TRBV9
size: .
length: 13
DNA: TGTGCCAGCAGCCCTACAGGCACCGGGGAGCTGTTTTTT
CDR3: CASSPTGTGELFF

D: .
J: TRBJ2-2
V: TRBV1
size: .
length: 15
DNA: TGCGCCAGCAGCATCACAGGGGGCAATGCCGGGGAGCTGTTTTTT
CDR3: CASSITGGNAGELFF

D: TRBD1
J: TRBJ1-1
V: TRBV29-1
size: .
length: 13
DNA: TGCAGCGCCGAGTCAGGGGGTTACACTGAAGCTTTCTTT
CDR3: CSAESGGYTEAFF

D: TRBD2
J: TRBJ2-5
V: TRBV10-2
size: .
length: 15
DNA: TGCGCCAGCAGTCCTAGCGGGGGCCAGGTGGAGACCCAGTACTTC
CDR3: CASSPSGGQVETQYF

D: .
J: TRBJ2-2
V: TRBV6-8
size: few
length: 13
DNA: TGTGCCAGCAGCTCCAAGTGGAGCGGGGAGCTGTTTTTT
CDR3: CASSSKWSGELFF

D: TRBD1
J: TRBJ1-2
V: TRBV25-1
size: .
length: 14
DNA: TGTGCCAGCACCGGACAGGGGGCTTTTAATGGCTACACCTTC
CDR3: CASTGQGAFNGYTF

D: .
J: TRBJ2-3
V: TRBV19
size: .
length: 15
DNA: TGTGCCAGTAGCATGGGGACCGCCCCCGGAGATACGCAGTATTTT
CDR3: CASSMGTAPGDTQYF

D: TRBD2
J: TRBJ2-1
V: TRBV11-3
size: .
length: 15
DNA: TGTGCCAGCAGCATTAGCGGGGCTGGTTACAATGAGCAGTTCTTC
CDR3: CASSISGAGYNEQFF